The subject of this entry is one T cell receptor beta chain. The source of the sample is a study of CD8+ T cells in alopecia areata. Reverse transcription of extracted RNA yielded cDNA, which provided the sequencing template. Clones were read by immunoSEQ multiplex PCR, and TCRdb kept only the in-frame ones, dropping some. The sample includes fewer than 200,000 clones, about 54% seen only once; the top ten take around 16%. V lost 10 bases and J lost 2, with 15 bases in between. There are 14 residues in the CDR3. Treatment described: oral pan-JAK inhibitor, 5-10 mg twice daily. The rearrangement joins TRBV23-1 to TRBJ1-3; D might be TRBD1 (6 bases). TRBV23-1 is an open reading frame, and its role is uncertain. The sequencing here drew on CD4+ T cells sorted from blood, taken at approximately week 55, from a patient treated with tofacitinib. The clonotype was recovered from a human donor with alopecia areata. CDR3 protein: CATTNRAPGNTIYF. CDR3 sequence (DNA): TGCGCCACCACCAACAGGGCGCCTGGAAACACCATATATTTT.